Presented here are 17 T cell receptor beta chains from one specimen sequenced in a study of blood T cell repertoires in COVID-19. TCRdb's table, derived via immunoSEQ multiplex PCR, lists solely in-frame clones and lacks some. The sample includes roughly 110,000 clones, around 80% of them seen just once. The sequenced material came from peripheral blood. Receptors were obtained from a woman in her seventies with acute or convalescent COVID-19.

The chain has TRBV6-5 and TRBJ1-6, with 8 bases lining up with TRBD1. Germline CDR1 and CDR2: MNHEY and SVGAGI. The ends lost 7 bases at V and 8 bases at J; junction bases unmatched: 4. The CDR3 consists of 13 residues. DNA of the CDR3: TGTGCCAGCACCCAGACAGGGGATTCACCCCTCCACTTT. Translating gives CASTQTGDSPLHF.

V and J are TRBV5-1 and TRBJ2-6; perhaps TRBD2 as D (6 bases). The germline V and J ends were trimmed by 0 bases and 0 bases, with 13 bases remaining between them. There are 18 residues in the CDR3. Germline lookup yields CDR1 SGHRS and CDR2 YFSETQ. The CDR3: CASSLGTGVSSGANVLTF. The CDR3 DNA follows: TGCGCCAGCAGCTTGGGAACGGGGGTCAGCTCTGGGGCCAACGTCCTGACTTTC.

The rearrangement joins TRBV3-1 (or the pseudogene TRBV3-2) to TRBJ1-2, with a weak D call TRBD1 (5 bases). The CDR3 extends over 16 amino acids. V shed 2 bases and J shed 6 bases, with 19 bases lying between them. Germline-derived CDR1 and CDR2 are LGHDT and YNNKEL (reference sequence). The CDR3 DNA reads TGTGCCAGCAGCCAAACTCCTTCGCAGGGAATAAATGGCTACACCTTC. It specifies CASSQTPSQGINGYTF.

This rearrangement joins TRBV5-1 to TRBJ1-5; D is unresolved. From germline, CDR1 is SGHRS and CDR2 YFSETQ. Trimming stripped 0 bases from V and 6 bases from J, with 7 bases between. The CDR3 is 13 amino acids. The DNA of the CDR3 is TGCGCCAGCAGCTTGGAGCGGGGTCAGCCCCAGCATTTT. The encoded protein is CASSLERGQPQHF.

The chain is built from TRBV3-1 (or the pseudogene TRBV3-2) and TRBJ1-5; D not certain. Germline CDR1 reads LGHDT; CDR2 reads YNNKEL (reference sequence). The CDR3 runs to 16 residues. The ends were cut back, 1 base at V and 0 bases at J, with 10 bases in the middle. The CDR3 region has the DNA TGTGCCAGCAGCCAAGGGGGAGTTCATAGCAATCAGCCCCAGCATTTT. Amino acid sequence: CASSQGGVHSNQPQHF.

J is TRBJ2-7 and V is TRBV2; D unclear. The CDR3 sequence is 11 residues long. Trimming shortened V by 8 bases and J by 0 bases, and 5 bases separated the two germline ends. Germline lookup yields CDR1 SNHLY and CDR2 FYNNEI. DNA for the CDR3: TGTGCCAGCTTGGCCTCCTACGAGCAGTACTTC. It is translated as CASLASYEQYF.

The CDR3 bases are TGTGCCAGCAGCCAGACTAGCGGGCGGGCCGAGCAGTTCTTC. It specifies CASSQTSGRAEQFF. The J gene is TRBJ2-1, the V gene TRBV3-1 (or the pseudogene TRBV3-2), with 10 bases identical to TRBD2. Per germline, CDR1 LGHDT and CDR2 YNNKEL (reference sequence). V trimming: 3 bases; J trimming: 10 bases; junction bases outside the gene matches: 6. The CDR3 has 14 amino acids.

The gene calls are TRBV19 and TRBJ2-3, with D perhaps TRBD2 (6 bases). Looked up from germline, CDR1 is LNHDA and CDR2 is SQIVND (reference sequence). This CDR3 comprises 16 residues. The V end was cut by 3 bases, the J end by 1 base, with 14 bases between. The CDR3 here is CASSIWQGGGTDTQYF. CDR3 DNA sequence: TGTGCCAGTAGTATCTGGCAGGGCGGGGGCACAGATACGCAGTATTTT.

This chain links TRBV18 with TRBJ2-1; 13 nucleotides match TRBD2. The CDR3 length is 16 residues. CDR1 KGHSH and CDR2 LQKENI come from the germline V gene. V shed 4 bases and J 7 bases; nucleotides not matched to a gene: 7. The CDR3 DNA follows: TGTGCCAGCTCACTACCGGGACTAGCGGGACAGAATGAGCAGTTCTTC. Its translation is CASSLPGLAGQNEQFF.

The rearrangement joins TRBV5-4 to TRBJ1-2, with D unclear. Germline V gives CDR1 SGHNT, CDR2 YYREEE (reference sequence). Deletions cut 6 bases from V and 6 bases from J, with 18 bases between. The CDR3 length is 14 residues. This CDR3 reads CASMGDTWGDGYTF. The CDR3 DNA is TGTGCCAGCATGGGAGATACTTGGGGAGATGGCTACACCTTC.

This sequence joins TRBV28 and TRBJ1-4; perhaps TRBD1 as D (5 bases). Germline CDR1 and CDR2: MDHEN and SYDVKM. CDR3 length equals 15 residues. V lost 5 bases and J 7 bases, leaving 17 bases between the germline ends. CDR3 coding DNA: TGTGCCAGCAGTCGCCCCCGGCAGGGACTTGAAAAACTGTTTTTT. Translation: CASSRPRQGLEKLFF.

The chain joins TRBV6-5 to TRBJ1-1, with 7 bases fitting TRBD1. The CDR3 contains 14 residues. Germline lookup yields CDR1 MNHEY and CDR2 SVGAGI. V lost 6 bases, J lost 1 base, and 5 bases stayed unmatched. The CDR3: CASRRTGPNTEAFF. The CDR3 nucleotides are TGTGCCAGCAGAAGGACAGGTCCGAACACTGAAGCTTTCTTT.

V usage is TRBV27 and J usage is TRBJ1-1; 9 nucleotides line up with TRBD1. The CDR3 consists of 15 residues. Germline V lookup: CDR1 MNHEY, CDR2 SMNVEV (reference sequence). With 2 bases clipped from V and 5 bases from J, the junction kept 6 bases outside the gene matches. CDR3 sequence reads: CASSLQNRGLTEAFF. In DNA, the CDR3 is TGTGCCAGCAGTTTACAAAACAGGGGGCTTACTGAAGCTTTCTTT.

This clone was observed a single time. This chain joins TRBV19 and TRBJ1-2; D is unclear. The CDR3 has 12 residues. V lost 1 base, J lost 6 bases, and 6 bases lay in between. Germline V gene lookup returns CDR1 LNHDA and CDR2 SQIVND (reference sequence). The CDR3 coding sequence is TGTGCCAGTAGTATAGTCCCCAATGGCTACACCTTC. Translation gives CASSIVPNGYTF.

The genes are TRBV3-1 (or the pseudogene TRBV3-2) and TRBJ1-2; 7 nucleotides align to TRBD1. CDR1 is LGHDT and CDR2 is YNNKEL in the germline V gene (reference sequence). Trimming took 4 bases from V and 4 from J; bases not matched to a gene: 3. The CDR3 extends over 13 amino acids. CDR3 amino acids: CASSLGQVYGYTF. The DNA of the CDR3 is TGTGCCAGCAGCCTTGGACAGGTCTATGGCTACACCTTC.

The CDR3 is CASSLGTGWEKLFF. Written as DNA, the CDR3 is TGTGCCAGCAGCCTGGGGACAGGGTGGGAAAAACTGTTTTTT. This chain connects TRBV11-2 to TRBJ1-4, with 9 bases lining up with TRBD1. CDR3 length equals 14 residues. Trimming took 5 bases from V and 8 from J; bases not matched to a gene: 6. The germline CDR1 and CDR2 sequences are SGHAT and FQNNGV.

The CDR3 reads CASSLGLEGTDTQYF. CDR3 in DNA: TGTGCCAGCAGCTTGGGGCTAGAGGGCACAGATACGCAGTATTTT. The genes are TRBV11-2 and TRBJ2-3; possible D gene TRBD1, 5 bases. With 3 bases removed from V and 1 base from J, the gap between germline ends came to 11 bases. CDR1 SGHAT and CDR2 FQNNGV come from the germline V gene. The CDR3 is made up of 15 amino acids.